One TCR beta chain is described in this entry. In the study's own analysis: Amplification of reference gene primers provided the estimated nucleated cell counts. Measured with immunoSEQ multiplex PCR; TCRdb has only the in-frame clones, and not every one. Clone size and the V and J calls come from that table; the DNA yielded D and trimming. Seen here are about 140,000 clones, around nine tenths observed once, and the top ten hold over 5%. The germline V and J ends were trimmed by 2 bases and 6 bases, with 16 bases remaining between them. From germline, CDR1 is MGHRA and CDR2 YSYEKL. The CDR3 is 15 amino acids. This sample was taken from a study of blood T cell repertoires in COVID-19. In the study overall: The analysed material was cDNA or gDNA that came from T cells, B-cell-depleted T cells, or PBMCs.

The TCR sequence derives from a human donor in a cohort sampled during active COVID-19. Material: peripheral blood. The chain is built from TRBV4-1 and TRBJ1-2; maybe TRBD1 (5 bases). The CDR3 DNA follows: TGCGCCAGCAGCCAACCTCCAGGATTCAGGGATGGCTACACCTTC. Translating gives CASSQPPGFRDGYTF.